This T cell receptor beta chain was captured by sequencing in a study of OX40 agonist ivuxolimab in advanced cancers. Study as a whole: The eligibility criteria allowed prior anti-PD-1, anti-PD-L1 or anti-CTLA-4 therapy, and approximately 38% had some.

V shed 2 bases and J 0 bases; nucleotides not matched to a gene: 11. In germline, CDR1 is LGHNA, CDR2 YNFKEQ. This CDR3 region has 18 residues. Using immunoSEQ multiplex PCR, the repertoire was profiled, and TCRdb retains in-frame clones only, with some absent. The sample holds tens of thousands of clones; 75% to 90% are singletons and the top ten take 34%. On this clone itself: As yet, its antigen is unknown.

General study points: The average count of expanded clones was higher among CD8+ T cells than among CD4+.

The receptor comes from an adult with an advanced solid tumor such as melanoma, head and neck, liver or kidney cancer. This chain uses TRBV4-2 with TRBJ2-3; 7 bases are shared with TRBD1. Source: CD4+ or CD8+ T cells sorted from blood, taken in a trial of the OX40 agonist ivuxolimab. CDR3 amino acids: CASSQNRDSYQSTDTQYF. The CDR3 coding sequence is TGTGCCAGCAGCCAAAATAGGGACAGCTACCAAAGCACAGATACGCAGTATTTT.